This passage covers 20 T cell receptor beta chains from one sample sequenced in a study of Ad26.COV2.S vaccination and SARS-CoV-2 variants. Regarding treatment: roughly 19 received Ad26.COV2.S at low or high dose, single or two shots; 5 received placebo; per-sample allocation not given. Material that was analyzed had been drawn on day 63 after the first vaccine or placebo injection. The assay was immunoSEQ multiplex PCR, and TCRdb's table has in-frame clones only and misses some. The profile shows 380,000 or so clones, 85% to 90% of them singletons. The source was peripheral blood, collected in a trial of Ad26.COV2.S vaccine versus placebo. The receptors were gathered from a person between 18 and 65 years old who received the Ad26.COV2.S COVID-19 vaccine or a placebo.

The chain combines TRBV19 with TRBJ1-3, with no clear D. Per the germline V gene, CDR1 is LNHDA and CDR2 is SQIVND (reference sequence). CDR3 length: 13 amino acids. Trimming took off 9 bases at V and 2 bases at J, with 11 bases between the two ends. CDR3 nucleotide sequence: TGTGCCAGCGCTGCCGAAGCTGGAAACACCATATATTTT. It yields the protein CASAAEAGNTIYF.

In its sample, this clone was seen a few times. The CDR3 region has the DNA TGTGCCAGTAGTGAGACCGGGACAGACTCCTACGAGCAGTACTTC. Encoded protein: CASSETGTDSYEQYF. The chain combines TRBV19 with TRBJ2-7; TRBD1 agrees at 7 bases. This CDR3 has 15 amino acids. V shed 5 bases and J 0 bases; nucleotides not matched to a gene: 7. Germline-derived CDR1 and CDR2 are LNHDA and SQIVND (reference sequence).

The gene calls are TRBV7-8 and TRBJ2-6; weak D call: TRBD1 (6 bases). V was pared by 3 bases and J by 2 bases, with 11 bases between. Per germline, CDR1 SGHVS and CDR2 FQNEAQ. The CDR3 extends over 16 amino acids. The CDR3 protein is CASSLRNRAGANVLTF. CDR3 bases: TGTGCCAGCAGCTTGCGAAACAGGGCTGGGGCCAACGTCCTGACTTTC.

This chain links TRBV9 with TRBJ2-3; D is unclear. CDR3 size: 16 residues. The V end was cut by 3 bases, the J end by 1 base, with 15 bases between. Germline V gene data show CDR1 as SGDLS and CDR2 as YYNGEE. The chain's CDR3 is CASSGYSALGTDTQYF. The CDR3 region has the DNA TGTGCCAGCAGCGGATATAGTGCCCTCGGCACAGATACGCAGTATTTT.

This chain joins TRBV27 and TRBJ1-2; D might be TRBD1 (6 bases). The CDR3 covers 14 residues. The ends were cut back, 6 bases at V and 2 bases at J, with 13 bases in the middle. Germline assignment: CDR1 MNHEY and CDR2 SMNVEV (reference sequence). Here the CDR3 DNA reads TGTGCCAGCAGACCTGGGACATTCAACTATGGCTACACCTTC. Protein: CASRPGTFNYGYTF.

The chain couples TRBV4-3 to TRBJ2-1; D is perhaps TRBD2 (5 bases). Germline lookup yields CDR1 LGHNA and CDR2 YSLEER. The CDR3 is 15 residues long. The V and J ends lost 2 bases and 4 bases respectively, with 12 bases between them. CDR3 region: CASSQMSGEYNEQFF. The CDR3, as DNA: TGCGCCAGCAGCCAAATGAGCGGCGAGTACAATGAGCAGTTCTTC.

This CDR3 is CASWHGGEQYF. Written as DNA, the CDR3 is TGTGCCAGCTGGCATGGGGGCGAGCAGTACTTC. The rearrangement links TRBV3-1 (or the pseudogene TRBV3-2) to TRBJ2-7; D might be TRBD1 or TRBD2, each matching 5 bases. Germline CDR1 and CDR2: LGHDT and YNNKEL (reference sequence). The V end was cut by 8 bases, the J end by 6 bases, with 11 bases between. This CDR3 comprises 11 residues.

The V and J genes are TRBV30 and TRBJ1-1, with D perhaps matching TRBD1 (6 bases). Germline CDR1 GTSNPN, CDR2 SVGIG (reference sequence). V was clipped by 4 bases and J by 1 base, with 10 bases between them. CDR3 length: 13 residues. In DNA form, the CDR3 reads TGTGCCTGGAAAAGGGGGACGAACACTGAAGCTTTCTTT. It is translated as CAWKRGTNTEAFF.

The J gene is TRBJ1-6, the V gene TRBV13; the D gene is possibly TRBD1 (6 bases). There are 16 residues in the CDR3. Germline CDR1 reads PRHDT; CDR2 reads FYEKMQ (reference sequence). The germline V and J ends were trimmed by 5 bases and 3 bases, with 14 bases remaining between them. The CDR3 DNA sequence: TGTGCCAGCAGCGATCGGGACACCAGCTATAATTCACCCCTCCACTTT. This encodes CASSDRDTSYNSPLHF.

For this clone: Other DNA sequences within the sample encode an identical CDR3. The rearrangement joins TRBV13 to TRBJ2-1; TRBD1 matches at 10 bases. Germline CDR1 reads PRHDT; CDR2 reads FYEKMQ (reference sequence). This CDR3 spans 13 amino acids. Unmatched junction bases numbered 0, after V lost 3 bases and J lost 7 bases. In DNA form, the CDR3 reads TGTGCCAGCAGCTTGGGACAGGGGAATGAGCAGTTCTTC. This sequence encodes CASSLGQGNEQFF. The variable domain in full, completed from reference TRBV13 and TRBJ2-1, reads AAGVIQSPRHLIKEKRETATLKCYPIPRHDTVYWYQQGPGQDPQFLISFYEKMQSDKGSIPDRFSAQQFSDYHSELNMSSLELGDSALYFCASSLGQGNEQFFGPGTRLTVL.

The chain joins TRBV27 to TRBJ1-2; 7 positions agree with TRBD1. This CDR3 has 15 residues. With V trimmed by 6 bases and J by 6 bases, 13 bases remained unmatched. Germline CDR1 and CDR2: MNHEY and SMNVEV (reference sequence). The CDR3 is CASRHRGTAQDGYTF. In DNA, the CDR3 is TGTGCCAGCAGACATCGCGGGACAGCTCAAGATGGCTACACCTTC.

The J gene is TRBJ1-2, the V gene TRBV19; possibly TRBD1 for D (6 bases). V dropped 6 bases and J dropped 3 bases, with 8 bases sitting between them. In germline, CDR1 is LNHDA, CDR2 SQIVND (reference sequence). The length of the CDR3 is 12 residues. This CDR3 is CASRAGDYGYTF. As DNA, the CDR3 is TGTGCCAGTAGGGCAGGGGACTATGGCTACACCTTC.

The genes are TRBV5-6 and TRBJ1-2; tentatively, D is TRBD1 (5 bases). Germline V gene lookup returns CDR1 SGHDT and CDR2 YYEEEE. Trimming removed 4 bases from V and 2 bases from J, with 15 bases in between. The CDR3 sequence is 15 residues long. The CDR3 bases are TGTGCCAGCAGCCAATGGGACGTCCCAAACTATGGCTACACCTTC. This translates into CASSQWDVPNYGYTF.

V gene TRBV18 combines with J gene TRBJ1-1; maybe TRBD1 (5 bases). Trimming cost V 2 bases and J 1 base, with 11 bases left between them. CDR3 length equals 15 residues. Per the germline V gene, CDR1 is KGHSH and CDR2 is LQKENI. For the CDR3, the DNA is TGTGCCAGCTCACCAGTAGGGACCGCGAACACTGAAGCTTTCTTT. Translating gives CASSPVGTANTEAFF.

The chain recombines TRBV11-3 with TRBJ2-1; D might be TRBD1 or TRBD2, each matching 6 bases. V dropped 0 bases and J dropped 1 base, with 10 bases sitting between them. Per the germline V gene, CDR1 is SGHNT and CDR2 is YENEEA. The CDR3 loop spans 16 amino acids. The CDR3 DNA follows: TGTGCCAGCAGCTTAGATAGAGGGGGGTCCTACAATGAGCAGTTCTTC. Translating gives CASSLDRGGSYNEQFF.

This clone appeared a few times. The chain combines TRBV7-9 with TRBJ1-5; D is uncertain. Germline V gene sequence: CDR1 SEHNR, CDR2 FQNEAQ (reference sequence). Trimming cost V 2 bases and J 8 bases, with 7 bases left between them. The CDR3 is made up of 12 amino acids. CDR3 sequence reads: CASSLNREPQHF. In DNA form, the CDR3 reads TGTGCCAGCAGCTTAAATCGGGAGCCCCAGCATTTT.

The CDR3 sequence is CASRKQGTDTQYF. In nucleotides, the CDR3 is TGTGCCAGCAGAAAACAGGGCACAGATACGCAGTATTTT. This chain links TRBV28 with TRBJ2-3; perhaps TRBD1 as D (5 bases). V lost 6 bases and J 1 base, leaving 8 bases between the germline ends. The CDR3 length is 13 residues. Germline-derived CDR1 and CDR2 are MDHEN and SYDVKM.

The chain has TRBV28 and TRBJ2-2; 8 bases map to TRBD2. Germline CDR1 is MDHEN and CDR2 is SYDVKM. The CDR3 consists of 16 residues. V shed 5 bases, J shed 3 bases, and the junction held 8 bases outside the gene matches. The CDR3 here is CASSPGGAEHTGELFF. The CDR3 DNA follows: TGTGCCAGCAGTCCGGGGGGGGCAGAACACACCGGGGAGCTGTTTTTT.

This clone was observed once. The V and J genes are TRBV3-1 (or the pseudogene TRBV3-2) and TRBJ2-2, with TRBD2 identical over 11 bases. Germline V gene data show CDR1 as LGHDT and CDR2 as YNNKEL (reference sequence). Trimming at V came to 1 base and at J to 3 bases, leaving 16 bases not matched to a gene. CDR3 size: 21 residues. The DNA of the CDR3 is TGTGCCAGCAGCCAAGCCCTAGGTATTAGCGGGAGGGCCGTCGACACCGGGGAGCTGTTTTTT. Its translation is CASSQALGISGRAVDTGELFF.

The rearrangement uses TRBV18 and TRBJ2-1; 9 bases line up with TRBD2. V trimming: 0 bases; J trimming: 6 bases; junction bases outside the gene matches: 6. The CDR3 has 16 amino acids. Germline V lookup: CDR1 KGHSH, CDR2 LQKENI. In nucleotides, the CDR3 is TGTGCCAGCTCACCACCGAAAAGCGGGGGGACCAATGAGCAGTTCTTC. Translated, it gives CASSPPKSGGTNEQFF. The full variable domain, rest sourced from reference TRBV18 and TRBJ2-1, is NAGVMQNPRHLVRRRGQEARLRCSPMKGHSHVYWYRQLPEEGLKFMVYLQKENIIDESGMPKERFSAEFPKEGPSILRIQQVVRGDSAAYFCASSPPKSGGTNEQFFGPGTRLTVL.